The present T cell receptor beta chain was sequenced within a study of T-cell reconstitution after alpha-beta-depleted transplantation in children (TCRdb year 2016). Regarding the study in general: T-cell immune reconstitution after TCRalphabeta/CD19-depleted allogeneic hematopoietic cell transplantation in children was quantitatively tracked in the study by means of TCR repertoire profiling. General findings and caveats noted by the study authors: The apparently early alphabetaT-cell count recovery about two months after transplant was reportedly dependent on only several hundred rapidly expanded clones derived from non-depleted graft cells. In some patients, the high TCRbeta diversity seen at day 60 was put down to recipient T cells and intrathymic progenitors that had survived conditioning. The frequencies of hyperexpanded clones fell over the following months, and after one year, T-cell counts and TCRbeta diversity were mostly attributed to newly produced T cells.

This specimen's treatment or condition label, interpreted: allogeneic hematopoietic cell transplantation with graft depleted of TCRalphabeta T cells and CD19 B cells. TCRalphabeta/CD19-depleted allogeneic hematopoietic cell grafts were given to the transplant recipients, all of whom were children. Receptor amplification or capture employed PCR. Sequencing instrument: Illumina HiSeq 2500. TCR library preparation used molecular barcoding, with unique molecular identifiers applied to normalize quantification of the TCRbeta repertoire. The public reads were run again by TCRdb, first through fastp at Q25 and then through MiXCR, and only productive beta chains were kept. Rows are unified per CDR3 protein, each entry keeping the most common DNA and genes. The sample table contains approximately 300,000 distinct CDR3 sequences; only one count was recorded for roughly 12% of them. Clones ranked in the top ten supply around 20% of the sample.

This clonotype was counted many times. Its antigen is not yet known. Per-base qualities were not stored, and no clone one base away is much larger. Based on the germline V gene, the CDR1 and CDR2 sequences are MNHNS and SASEGT. Trimming removed 8 bases from V and 4 bases from J, leaving 18 bases between the germline ends. The CDR3 spans 14 residues, from the cysteine through the phenylalanine. Kept here is only the CDR3 DNA, which spans 42 bases and is read in frame from base 1. The rearrangement joined TRBV6-1 to TRBJ2-7; the D gene is perhaps TRBD1, on 6 matching bases. The material sequenced was peripheral blood, taken 180 days after TCRalphabeta/CD19-depleted stem cell transplant. This receptor was identified in a male patient between 2 and 10 years old who had a stem cell transplant for chronic granulomatous disease, so the T cells may come from the graft donor. The DNA reads as follows: TGTGCCAGCTGTCCGACAGGTGTTTCTTACGAGCAGTACTTC. It translates as CASCPTGVSYEQYF.